In its sample, the clone carrying this T cell receptor (beta chain) was seen a few times. The antigen is unknown. Vbeta (60) and Jbeta (13) primers were used in the PCR. TCRdb keeps only in-frame clones here, not all; method: immunoSEQ multiplex PCR. The repertoire has about 150,000 clones, around 79% of them found once; the top ten carry around 7.2%. The data stem from a study of cytomegalovirus exposure and HLA in healthy donors. Study-level points and caveats: The only immune exposure information that was available was CMV serostatus.

Trimming cost V 4 bases and J 0 bases, with 8 bases left between them. The CDR3 spans 14 residues. CDR1 SGDLS and CDR2 YYNGEE come from the germline V gene. V is TRBV9 and J is TRBJ2-1; weak D call: TRBD2 (5 bases). The sequence came from a man aged 25 to 40 in good health and CMV-seropositive. Sequencing was performed on PBMCs. The CDR3: CASSKAASYNEQFF. CDR3 DNA sequence: TGTGCCAGCAGCAAAGCGGCCTCCTACAATGAGCAGTTCTTC.